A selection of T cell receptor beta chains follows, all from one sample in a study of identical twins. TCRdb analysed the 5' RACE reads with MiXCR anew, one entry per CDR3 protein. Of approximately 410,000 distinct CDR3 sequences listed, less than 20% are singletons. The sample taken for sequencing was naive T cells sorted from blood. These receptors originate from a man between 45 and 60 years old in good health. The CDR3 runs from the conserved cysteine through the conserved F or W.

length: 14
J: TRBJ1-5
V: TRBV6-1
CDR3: CASSPGTGNQPQHF

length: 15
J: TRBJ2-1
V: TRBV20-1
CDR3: CSARWASGRVNEQFF

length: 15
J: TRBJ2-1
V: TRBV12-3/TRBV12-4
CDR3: CASSFARSSYNEQFF

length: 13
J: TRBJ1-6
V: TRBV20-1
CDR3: CSAGADGYSPLHF

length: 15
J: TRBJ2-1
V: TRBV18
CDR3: CASSWDGVPGNEQFF

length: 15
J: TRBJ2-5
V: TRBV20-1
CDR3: CSAEVAGLPGETQYF

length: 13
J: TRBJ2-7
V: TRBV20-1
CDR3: CSAGGQVPYEQYF

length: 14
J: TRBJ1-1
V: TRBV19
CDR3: CASKTLGQGPFLFF

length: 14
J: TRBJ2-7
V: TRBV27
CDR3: CASSWTVKSYEQYF

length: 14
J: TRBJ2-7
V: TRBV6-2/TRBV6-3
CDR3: CASSYLGARSEQYF

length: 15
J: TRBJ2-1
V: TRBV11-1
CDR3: CASSFGQGRYNEQFF